The T cell receptor beta chain described here comes from a study of T-cell reconstitution after alpha-beta-depleted transplantation in children. Molecular barcoding with unique molecular identifiers was used for the TCRbeta library. TCRdb used MiXCR to reprocess the PCR reads, holding one entry per CDR3 protein. The top ten clones hold around 2.2% of a sample with hundreds of thousands of distinct CDR3 sequences, 10% to 15% of them seen once. Germline CDR1 SGHAT, CDR2 FQNNGV. The CDR3 has 13 residues. Broader study findings: The high TCRbeta diversity at day 60 in some patients came from surviving recipient T cells and thymic progenitors. T cells produced anew were the main source of T-cell counts and diversity one year after transplant. Several hundred rapidly expanded clones from non-depleted graft cells reportedly supplied alpha-beta T cells about two months post-transplant.

This clonotype was detected many times. Its antigen is not identified. At one of its ends the junction is not consistent with the germline gene, which may arise from a read error. This clonotype originated in a male patient younger than 18 who had a stem cell transplant for acute myeloid leukemia, so the T cells may come from the graft donor. Material: PBMCs, mostly from graft donor cells, obtained 360 days after TCRalphabeta/CD19-depleted stem cell transplant. The chain recombines TRBV11-2 with TRBJ2-7; 9 bases map to TRBD2. Here the CDR3 DNA reads TGTGCCTGCAGCTCTGGACTAGCGCGGGAGCAGTACTTC. Translated, it gives CACSSGLAREQYF.